Presented here are 8 T cell receptor beta chains from one specimen sequenced in a study of blood T cell repertoires in COVID-19. Clones were read by immunoSEQ multiplex PCR, and TCRdb kept only the in-frame ones, dropping some. This table holds hundreds of thousands of clones, approximately 90% found once. Sequenced material: peripheral blood. These receptors were obtained from a woman aged 25-40 years with active or convalescent COVID-19.

The chain uses TRBV7-2 and TRBJ2-1; D call uncertain. The CDR3 totals 13 residues. Germline CDR1 is SGHTA and CDR2 is FQGNSA. Trimming cost V 1 base and J 6 bases, with 7 bases left between them. CDR3 sequence (DNA): TGTGCCAGCAGCTTAGGCGACTTCAATGAGCAGTTCTTC. Protein sequence: CASSLGDFNEQFF.

The chain couples TRBV6-5 to TRBJ1-1; 7 bases are a match to TRBD1. Germline values: CDR1 MNHEY, CDR2 SVGAGI. Unmatched junction bases numbered 7, after V lost 7 bases and J lost 5 bases. The CDR3 length is 13 residues. CDR3 amino acids: CASKGAGQTEAFF. The CDR3 bases are TGTGCCAGCAAGGGGGCAGGGCAAACTGAAGCTTTCTTT.

This chain connects TRBV6-1 to TRBJ1-1; D not certain. V was shortened by 2 bases and J by 1 base, with 8 bases between the two germline ends. Germline-derived CDR1 and CDR2 are MNHNS and SASEGT. This CDR3 is 14 amino acids long. DNA of the CDR3: TGTGCCAGCAGTGAACAGTTGCAGAACACTGAAGCTTTCTTT. Its translation is CASSEQLQNTEAFF.

This CDR3 reads CASTRLAGGIGKETQYF. CDR3 nucleotides: TGTGCCAGCACTCGACTAGCGGGAGGTATCGGTAAAGAGACCCAGTACTTC. The chain links TRBV7-2 to TRBJ2-5; the match to TRBD2 covers 13 bases. The CDR3 is 17 residues long. Germline V gene data show CDR1 as SGHTA and CDR2 as FQGNSA. With 7 bases clipped from V and 3 bases from J, the junction kept 11 bases outside the gene matches.

DNA for the CDR3: TGCGCCAGCAGCCAAGGGGAGGGGTTTGAAGCTTTCTTT. It yields the protein CASSQGEGFEAFF. The rearrangement joins TRBV4-1 to TRBJ1-1, with D possibly being TRBD1 (5 bases). V lost 1 base to trimming and J lost 7 bases, with 10 bases between them. The germline CDR1 and CDR2 sequences are MGHRA and YSYEKL. The CDR3 covers 13 residues.

The chain carries TRBV6-6 and TRBJ1-3; 8 nucleotides match TRBD1. The CDR3 runs to 17 residues. Germline V CDR1 and CDR2: MNHNY, SVGAGI (reference sequence). Trimming at V came to 5 bases and at J to 2 bases, leaving 11 bases not matched to a gene. In nucleotides, the CDR3 is TGTGCCAGCAGTCCTACAGACAGGGGTAGTACTGGAAACACCATATATTTT. Amino acid sequence: CASSPTDRGSTGNTIYF.

This clone came up once. The chain employs TRBV3-1 (or the pseudogene TRBV3-2) and TRBJ2-7, with 8 bases fitting TRBD1. The ends lost 6 bases at V and 0 bases at J; junction bases unmatched: 4. The germline CDR1 and CDR2 sequences are LGHDT and YNNKEL (reference sequence). The CDR3 is 14 amino acids. The CDR3 loop reads CASRQTGGSYEQYF. Written as DNA, the CDR3 is TGTGCCAGCAGACAAACAGGGGGCTCCTACGAGCAGTACTTC.

The V gene is TRBV15, the J gene TRBJ2-1, with 8 positions matching TRBD2. Germline CDR1 and CDR2: LNHNV and YYDKDF (reference sequence). V lost 9 bases, J lost 1 base, and 5 bases stayed unmatched. The CDR3 totals 14 residues. The CDR3 nucleotides are TGTGCCACGTCTTTAGCGGGGTCCTACAATGAGCAGTTCTTC. Residues: CATSLAGSYNEQFF.